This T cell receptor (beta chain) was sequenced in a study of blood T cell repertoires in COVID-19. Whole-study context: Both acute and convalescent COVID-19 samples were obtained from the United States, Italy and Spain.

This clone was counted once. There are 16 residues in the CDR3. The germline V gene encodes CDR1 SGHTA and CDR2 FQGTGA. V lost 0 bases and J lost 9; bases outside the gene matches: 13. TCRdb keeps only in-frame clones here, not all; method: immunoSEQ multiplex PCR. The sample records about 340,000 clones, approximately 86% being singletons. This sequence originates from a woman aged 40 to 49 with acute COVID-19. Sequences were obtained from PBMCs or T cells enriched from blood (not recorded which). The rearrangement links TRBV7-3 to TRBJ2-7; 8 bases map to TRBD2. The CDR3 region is CASSLTTGTTREGQYF. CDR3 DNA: TGTGCCAGCAGCTTAACGACCGGGACAACCCGGGAGGGGCAGTACTTC.